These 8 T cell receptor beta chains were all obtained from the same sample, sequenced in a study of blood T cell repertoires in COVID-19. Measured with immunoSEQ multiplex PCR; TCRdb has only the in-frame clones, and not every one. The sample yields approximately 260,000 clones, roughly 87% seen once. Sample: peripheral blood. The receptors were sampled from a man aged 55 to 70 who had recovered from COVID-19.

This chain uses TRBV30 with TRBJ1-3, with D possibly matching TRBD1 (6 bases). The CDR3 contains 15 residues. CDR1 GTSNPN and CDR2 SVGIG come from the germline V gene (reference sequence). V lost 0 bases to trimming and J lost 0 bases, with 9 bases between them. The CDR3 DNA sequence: TGTGCCTGGAGTGTCACAGGGAGCTCTGGAAACACCATATATTTT. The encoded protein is CAWSVTGSSGNTIYF.

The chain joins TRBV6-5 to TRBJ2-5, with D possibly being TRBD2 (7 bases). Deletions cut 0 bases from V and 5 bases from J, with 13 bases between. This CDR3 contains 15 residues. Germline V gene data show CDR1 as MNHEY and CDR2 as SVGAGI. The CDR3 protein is CASSYSGRGGETQYF. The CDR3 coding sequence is TGTGCCAGCAGTTACTCGGGCAGGGGAGGGGAGACCCAGTACTTC.

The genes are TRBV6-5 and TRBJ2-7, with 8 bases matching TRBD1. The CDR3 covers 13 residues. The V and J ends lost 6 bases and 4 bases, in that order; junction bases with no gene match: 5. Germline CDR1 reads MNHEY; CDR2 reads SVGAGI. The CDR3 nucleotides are TGTGCCAGCAGCGTCAGACAGGGGTACGAGCAGTACGTC. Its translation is CASSVRQGYEQYV.

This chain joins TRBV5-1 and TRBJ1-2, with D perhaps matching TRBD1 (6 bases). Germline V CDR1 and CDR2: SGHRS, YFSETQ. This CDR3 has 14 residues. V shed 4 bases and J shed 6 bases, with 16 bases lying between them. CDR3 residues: CASSPPETGDGYTF. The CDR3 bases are TGCGCCAGCAGCCCTCCTGAGACAGGAGATGGCTACACCTTC.

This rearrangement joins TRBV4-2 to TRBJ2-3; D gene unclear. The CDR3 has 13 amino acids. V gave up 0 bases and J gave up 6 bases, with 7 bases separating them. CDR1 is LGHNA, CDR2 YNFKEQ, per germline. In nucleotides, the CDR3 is TGTGCCAGCAGCCAAGATGTCGGGGATACGCAGTATTTT. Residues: CASSQDVGDTQYF.

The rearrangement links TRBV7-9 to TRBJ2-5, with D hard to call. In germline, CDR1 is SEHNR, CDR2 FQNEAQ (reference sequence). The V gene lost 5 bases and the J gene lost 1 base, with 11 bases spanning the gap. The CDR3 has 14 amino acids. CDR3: CASSRDSSQETQYF. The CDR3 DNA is TGTGCCAGCAGCCGCGACTCATCCCAAGAGACCCAGTACTTC.

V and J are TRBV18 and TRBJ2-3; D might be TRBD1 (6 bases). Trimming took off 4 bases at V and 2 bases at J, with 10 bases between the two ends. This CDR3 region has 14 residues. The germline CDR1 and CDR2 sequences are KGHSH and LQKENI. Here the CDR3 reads CASSRGQTTDTQYF. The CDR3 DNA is TGTGCCAGCTCACGGGGGCAGACCACAGATACGCAGTATTTT.

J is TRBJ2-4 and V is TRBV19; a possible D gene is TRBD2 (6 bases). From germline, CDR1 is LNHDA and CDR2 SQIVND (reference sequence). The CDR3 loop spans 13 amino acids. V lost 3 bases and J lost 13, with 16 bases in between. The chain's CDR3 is CASSILLRRGQYF. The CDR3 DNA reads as TGTGCCAGTAGTATTCTCTTACGGAGGGGCCAGTACTTC.